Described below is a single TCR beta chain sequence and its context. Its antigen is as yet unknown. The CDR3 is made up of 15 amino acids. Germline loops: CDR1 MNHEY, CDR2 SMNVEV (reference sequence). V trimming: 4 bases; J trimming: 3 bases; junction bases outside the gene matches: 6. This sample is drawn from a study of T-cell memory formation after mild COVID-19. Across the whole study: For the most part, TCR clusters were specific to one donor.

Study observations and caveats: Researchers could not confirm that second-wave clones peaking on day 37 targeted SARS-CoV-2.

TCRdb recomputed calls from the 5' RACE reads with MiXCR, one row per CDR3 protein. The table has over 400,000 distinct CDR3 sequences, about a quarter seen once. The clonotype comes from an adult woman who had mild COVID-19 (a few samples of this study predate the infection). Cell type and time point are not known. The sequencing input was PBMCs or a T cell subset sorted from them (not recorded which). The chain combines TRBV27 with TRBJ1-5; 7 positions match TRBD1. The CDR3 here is CASSSQQGNNQPQHF. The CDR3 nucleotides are TGTGCCAGCAGTTCTCAACAGGGGAACAATCAGCCCCAGCATTTT.